A single sample gave rise to the 29 T cell receptor beta chains below, sequenced in a study of T cell responses to AZD1222 COVID-19 vaccine. Produced via immunoSEQ multiplex PCR; TCRdb's table is partial and in-frame only. The sample lists some 170,000 clones, approximately 91% occurring once. The source material was peripheral blood, sampled on day 0 of AZD1222 vaccination. The receptors were gathered from an adult in good health.

The chain has TRBV3-1 (or the pseudogene TRBV3-2) and TRBJ1-3; D not certain. CDR3 length: 15 residues. The germline V and J ends were trimmed by 3 bases and 2 bases, with 11 bases remaining between them. The germline gives CDR1 LGHDT, CDR2 YNNKEL (reference sequence). CDR3 DNA: TGTGCCAGCAGCCAGGGCAGCCTGACTGGAAACACCATATATTTT. This sequence encodes CASSQGSLTGNTIYF.

The DNA of the CDR3 is TGTGCCAGCAGTTCACAGGGAGGCTCTGGAAACACCATATATTTT. This translates into CASSSQGGSGNTIYF. The chain recombines TRBV28 with TRBJ1-3, with a tentative D call TRBD1 (6 bases). Trimming took 4 bases from V and 0 from J, leaving 10 bases between them. The CDR3 runs to 15 residues. The V gene's germline CDR1 is MDHEN and CDR2 SYDVKM.

The gene calls are TRBV29-1 and TRBJ1-5; D is ambiguous. Germline lookup yields CDR1 SQVTM and CDR2 ANQGSEA. The CDR3 is made up of 13 amino acids. V was cut by 4 bases and J by 1 base, with 8 bases left in between. As DNA, the CDR3 is TGCAGCGTTGGAGAGGCAAGCAATCAGCCCCAGCATTTT. This gives the protein CSVGEASNQPQHF.

The chain uses TRBV30 and TRBJ1-3; D is undetermined. The CDR3 totals 13 residues. CDR1 is GTSNPN and CDR2 is SVGIG in the germline V gene (reference sequence). V was cut by 3 bases and J by 8 bases, with 14 bases left in between. Here the CDR3 DNA reads TGTGCCTGGAGGACCCCACCCGGAGACACCATATATTTT. Protein: CAWRTPPGDTIYF.

The chain employs TRBV6-5 and TRBJ1-3; D gene ambiguous. Germline assignment: CDR1 MNHEY and CDR2 SVGAGI. The CDR3 length is 14 residues. The V gene lost 6 bases and the J gene lost 0 bases, with 9 bases spanning the gap. The CDR3 is CASRSGDSGNTIYF. The CDR3 coding sequence is TGTGCCAGCAGGAGCGGGGACTCTGGAAACACCATATATTTT.

The V and J genes are TRBV4-2 and TRBJ2-1; 9 nucleotides match TRBD2. Germline-derived CDR1 and CDR2 are LGHNA and YNFKEQ. V lost 0 bases and J lost 10; bases outside the gene matches: 16. This CDR3 has 18 amino acids. The CDR3: CASSQDRSQAGGGSEQFF. CDR3 coding DNA: TGTGCCAGCAGCCAAGATCGGAGTCAAGCGGGGGGAGGATCCGAGCAGTTCTTC.

This clone was counted once. This rearrangement joins TRBV19 to TRBJ2-1, with D hard to call. The germline V gene encodes CDR1 LNHDA and CDR2 SQIVND (reference sequence). Deletions cut 8 bases from V and 5 bases from J, with 10 bases between. This CDR3 comprises 12 residues. CDR3 residues: CASGPGDNEQFF. In DNA form, the CDR3 reads TGTGCCAGTGGGCCTGGAGACAATGAGCAGTTCTTC.

The chain is built from TRBV5-1 and TRBJ1-1; weak D call: TRBD1 (5 bases). V dropped 1 base and J dropped 6 bases, with 19 bases sitting between them. The CDR3 is 16 residues long. Per germline, CDR1 SGHRS and CDR2 YFSETQ. This chain's CDR3 is CASSLYRPGPGAEAFF. CDR3 nucleotides: TGCGCCAGCAGCTTGTATCGTCCGGGTCCGGGGGCTGAAGCTTTCTTT.

The genes are TRBV3-1 (or the pseudogene TRBV3-2) and TRBJ2-2; TRBD1 aligns across 9 bases. CDR1 and CDR2 (germline): LGHDT, YNNKEL (reference sequence). With V trimmed by 4 bases and J by 5 bases, 2 bases remained unmatched. This CDR3 is 14 amino acids long. Here the CDR3 reads CASSRTGETGELFF. DNA of the CDR3: TGTGCCAGCAGCCGGACAGGGGAAACCGGGGAGCTGTTTTTT.

CDR3 protein: CASSWQGTNEKLFF. The CDR3 nucleotides are TGCGCCAGCAGCTGGCAGGGGACTAATGAAAAACTGTTTTTT. The chain employs TRBV5-1 and TRBJ1-4; possible D gene TRBD1, 6 bases. This CDR3 has 14 amino acids. From germline, CDR1 is SGHRS and CDR2 YFSETQ. The V gene lost 3 bases and the J gene lost 2 bases, with 8 bases spanning the gap.

This chain links TRBV5-1 with TRBJ2-3, with D uncertain. Trimming shortened V by 4 bases and J by 5 bases, and 8 bases separated the two germline ends. Germline V gene sequence: CDR1 SGHRS, CDR2 YFSETQ. The CDR3 length is 12 residues. The CDR3 DNA follows: TGCGCCAGCAGCCTACACCGAGATACGCAGTATTTT. It translates to CASSLHRDTQYF.

The gene calls are TRBV5-4 and TRBJ1-4; 8 bases are shared with TRBD1. J lost 7 bases, V lost 4 bases, and 18 bases had no gene match. Germline V gene lookup returns CDR1 SGHNT and CDR2 YYREEE (reference sequence). CDR3 length: 18 residues. The DNA for the CDR3 is TGTGCCAGCAGCCTAGGAGGGGCAGGGGGCGTGACGAGTGAAAAACTGTTTTTT. Translated: CASSLGGAGGVTSEKLFF.

The chain links TRBV20-1 to TRBJ2-4; a weak D match, TRBD2 (5 bases). Looked up from germline, CDR1 is DFQATT and CDR2 is SNEGSKA (reference sequence). The CDR3 is 11 residues long. DNA of the CDR3: TGCGGAACAGAGGGTAAAAACATTCAGTACTTC. The encoded protein is CGTEGKNIQYF.

The J gene is TRBJ2-2, the V gene TRBV6-6; 8 positions match TRBD2. J lost 0 bases, V lost 6 bases, and 6 bases had no gene match. Germline assignment: CDR1 MNHNY and CDR2 SVGAGI (reference sequence). The length of the CDR3 is 16 residues. CDR3 coding DNA: TGTGCCAGCAGCCTATCTAGCGGGCCGAACACCGGGGAGCTGTTTTTT. Translated, it gives CASSLSSGPNTGELFF.

This chain uses TRBV6-2 or TRBV6-3 with TRBJ1-4, with a tentative D call TRBD1 (6 bases). This CDR3 has 15 residues. The germline V gene has CDR1 MNHEY and CDR2 SVGEGT. With 5 bases removed from V and 10 bases from J, the gap between germline ends came to 20 bases. The chain's CDR3 is CASSTPNRGRGKLFF. CDR3 coding DNA: TGTGCCAGCAGTACGCCCAATCGGGGGCGAGGAAAACTGTTTTTT.

CDR3 sequence (DNA): TGTGCCAGCAGCCGGGGGACTAGCGGAGAGAGCCAAGAGACCCAGTACTTC. Protein sequence: CASSRGTSGESQETQYF. The chain combines TRBV3-1 (or the pseudogene TRBV3-2) with TRBJ2-5; 11 bases align to TRBD2. The CDR3 has 17 residues. In germline, CDR1 is LGHDT, CDR2 YNNKEL (reference sequence). J lost 1 base, V lost 4 bases, and 8 bases had no gene match.

V usage is TRBV7-9 and J usage is TRBJ2-7; maybe TRBD1 (6 bases). V lost 6 bases to trimming and J lost 1 base, with 13 bases between them. CDR3 length equals 14 residues. CDR1 is SEHNR, CDR2 FQNEAQ, per germline (reference sequence). The CDR3 spells CASSPGTPSYEQYF. For the CDR3, the DNA is TGTGCCAGCAGTCCCGGGACACCTTCCTACGAGCAGTACTTC.

The V call is TRBV6-5, the J call TRBJ2-7; perhaps D is TRBD1 or TRBD2 (7 bases each). This CDR3 contains 15 residues. CDR1 is MNHEY and CDR2 is SVGAGI in the germline V gene. Trimming left V 2 bases short and J 6 bases short, with 17 bases between. The CDR3 region is CASSYVFRGEGEQYF. The CDR3, as DNA: TGTGCCAGCAGTTACGTGTTCAGGGGGGAGGGCGAGCAGTACTTC.

The rearrangement uses TRBV7-8 and TRBJ1-3, with 9 bases matching TRBD1. Germline V gives CDR1 SGHVS, CDR2 FQNEAQ. With 3 bases clipped from V and 3 bases from J, the junction kept 6 bases outside the gene matches. The CDR3 sequence is 16 residues long. CDR3 amino acids: CASSFSGTGSGNTIYF. For the CDR3, the DNA is TGTGCCAGCAGCTTCTCCGGGACAGGGAGTGGAAACACCATATATTTT.

CDR3 DNA sequence: TGTGCCAGTAGTCTTCCGGGACTAGCGGGAGGGCCGAACACCGGGGAGCTGTTTTTT. This gives the protein CASSLPGLAGGPNTGELFF. This chain connects TRBV19 to TRBJ2-2; 16 bases align to TRBD2. The germline V gene encodes CDR1 LNHDA and CDR2 SQIVND (reference sequence). The CDR3 is 19 amino acids. Losses at the gene ends were 5 bases for V and 0 bases for J; bases not matched to a gene: 6.

This sequence joins TRBV5-1 and TRBJ2-7; 8 bases are shared with TRBD2. The CDR3 has 13 residues. Germline V CDR1 and CDR2: SGHRS, YFSETQ. V was clipped by 4 bases and J by 6 bases; unmatched bases: 6. The CDR3 reads CASSIAGTTEQYF. CDR3 in DNA: TGCGCCAGCAGCATAGCGGGAACCACCGAGCAGTACTTC.

The V call is TRBV6-5, the J call TRBJ2-2; D gene ambiguous. CDR1 is MNHEY, CDR2 SVGAGI, per germline. The CDR3 has 13 residues. The germline V and J ends were trimmed by 6 bases and 5 bases, with 10 bases remaining between them. CDR3 loop: CASRKGITGELFF. As DNA, the CDR3 is TGTGCCAGCAGGAAGGGAATAACCGGGGAGCTGTTTTTT.

The chain couples TRBV19 to TRBJ1-5, with 9 bases fitting TRBD1. Germline V gene lookup returns CDR1 LNHDA and CDR2 SQIVND (reference sequence). This CDR3 has 16 residues. V lost 5 bases to trimming and J lost 3 bases; unmatched junction nucleotides: 8. Here the CDR3 DNA reads TGTGCCAGTAGTTCGCCGACAGGGGGGCTCAATCAGCCCCAGCATTTT. The encoded protein is CASSSPTGGLNQPQHF.

The chain employs TRBV19 and TRBJ1-6; the D is unclear. The V end was cut by 9 bases, the J end by 2 bases, with 11 bases between. The germline CDR1 and CDR2 sequences are LNHDA and SQIVND (reference sequence). The CDR3 length is 14 residues. The CDR3 spells CASGEIAYNSPLHF. The DNA of the CDR3 is TGTGCCAGCGGAGAAATTGCCTATAATTCACCCCTCCACTTT.

J is TRBJ1-4 and V is TRBV3-1 (or the pseudogene TRBV3-2); D perhaps matches TRBD1 (6 bases). Trimming shortened V by 4 bases and J by 5 bases, and 14 bases separated the two germline ends. The germline V gene encodes CDR1 LGHDT and CDR2 YNNKEL (reference sequence). The CDR3 runs to 15 residues. The CDR3 sequence: CASSRRGGENEKLFF. CDR3 in DNA: TGTGCCAGCAGCCGGAGGGGGGGTGAAAATGAAAAACTGTTTTTT.

The chain recombines TRBV10-3 with TRBJ1-1, with D possibly being TRBD1 (6 bases). Trimming pared 3 bases from V and 1 base from J, leaving 12 bases between. Germline CDR1 and CDR2: ENHRY and SYGVKD. The length of the CDR3 is 15 residues. The CDR3 sequence is CAISESTGGNTEAFF. In DNA, the CDR3 is TGTGCCATCAGTGAATCGACAGGAGGGAACACTGAAGCTTTCTTT.

The chain links TRBV6-2 or TRBV6-3 to TRBJ1-2; TRBD1 agrees at 7 bases. Germline values: CDR1 MNHEY, CDR2 SVGEGT. V lost 0 bases to trimming and J lost 8 bases; unmatched junction nucleotides: 6. The CDR3 runs to 14 residues. In DNA form, the CDR3 reads TGTGCCAGCAGTTACTCGAGAGGGGGCAACGGCTACACCTTC. Translation gives CASSYSRGGNGYTF.

The chain has TRBV30 and TRBJ1-5; D not certain. V lost 3 bases, J lost 0 bases, and 6 bases lay in between. CDR1 and CDR2 (germline): GTSNPN, SVGIG (reference sequence). The CDR3 extends over 13 amino acids. The CDR3 sequence: CAWREYSNQPQHF. The DNA of the CDR3 is TGTGCCTGGAGGGAGTATAGCAATCAGCCCCAGCATTTT.

The V call is TRBV14, the J call TRBJ1-1, with a tentative D call TRBD1 (6 bases). The CDR3 runs 14 residues. Germline CDR1 and CDR2: SGHDN and FVKESK. The V and J ends lost 4 bases and 6 bases respectively, with 15 bases between them. CDR3 DNA sequence: TGTGCCAGCAGCCCGCGGGGGGGGGCGGCTGAAGCTTTCTTT. It specifies CASSPRGGAAEAFF.